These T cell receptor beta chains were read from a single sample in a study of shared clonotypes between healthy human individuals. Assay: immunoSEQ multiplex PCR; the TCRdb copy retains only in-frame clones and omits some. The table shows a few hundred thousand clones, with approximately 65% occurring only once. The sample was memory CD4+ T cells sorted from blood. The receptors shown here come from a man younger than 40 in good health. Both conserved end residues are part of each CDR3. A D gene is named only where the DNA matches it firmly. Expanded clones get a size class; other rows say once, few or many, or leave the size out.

CDR3nt: TGTGCCAGCTCACCACTGGGAACAGGGCTCGGGGCCAACGTCCTGACTTTC
CDR3aa: CASSPLGTGLGANVLTF
abundance: NA
v_gene: TRBV18
j_gene: TRBJ2-6
d_gene: NA

CDR3nt: TGTGCCAGCTCACCATACCCCCTGGAATATCACACCGGGGAGCTGTTTTTT
CDR3aa: CASSPYPLEYHTGELFF
abundance: NA
v_gene: TRBV18
j_gene: TRBJ2-2
d_gene: NA

CDR3nt: TGTGCCAGCAGCGTAGCTTTAAGCGGGGACACAGATACGCAGTATTTT
CDR3aa: CASSVALSGDTDTQYF
abundance: many
v_gene: TRBV9
j_gene: TRBJ2-3
d_gene: TRBD2

CDR3nt: TGCGCCAGCAGCTCGACCGGGACTAAGGACGAGCAGTACTTC
CDR3aa: CASSSTGTKDEQYF
abundance: NA
v_gene: TRBV5-1
j_gene: TRBJ2-7
d_gene: TRBD2

CDR3nt: TGCAGCGTTGACCCCATAGCCGGAGGCTATGGCTACACCTTC
CDR3aa: CSVDPIAGGYGYTF
abundance: few
v_gene: TRBV29-1
j_gene: TRBJ1-2
d_gene: NA

CDR3nt: TGTGCCAGCAGCAAGGGACTAGCCGGATCCTACAATGAGCAGTTCTTC
CDR3aa: CASSKGLAGSYNEQFF
abundance: NA
v_gene: TRBV5-4
j_gene: TRBJ2-1
d_gene: TRBD2

CDR3nt: TGTGCCAGCAGCGCTCGCGGGAGGGGCCCAGATACGCAGTATTTT
CDR3aa: CASSARGRGPDTQYF
abundance: NA
v_gene: TRBV2
j_gene: TRBJ2-3
d_gene: TRBD2

CDR3nt: TGTGCCAGCATCCGTAGCGGGGGGGTCACAGATACGCAGTATTTT
CDR3aa: CASIRSGGVTDTQYF
abundance: NA
v_gene: TRBV7-3
j_gene: TRBJ2-3
d_gene: TRBD2

CDR3nt: TGTGCCAGCAGTTCTGGACAGGGAAAGACTCTAAAGGACGAGCAGTACTTC
CDR3aa: CASSSGQGKTLKDEQYF
abundance: NA
v_gene: TRBV5-6
j_gene: TRBJ2-7
d_gene: TRBD1

CDR3nt: TGTGCCAGCACCACCGCAAGCGGAGACACAGATACGCAGTATTTT
CDR3aa: CASTTASGDTDTQYF
abundance: NA
v_gene: TRBV5-4
j_gene: TRBJ2-3
d_gene: NA

CDR3nt: TGTGCCAGCACGCGGGAGAGAGGCGAGCAGTACTTC
CDR3aa: CASTRERGEQYF
abundance: NA
v_gene: TRBV2
j_gene: TRBJ2-7
d_gene: TRBD2

CDR3nt: TGCAGCGTTGAAGGAGGGAAGGGGGCAGATACGCAGTATTTT
CDR3aa: CSVEGGKGADTQYF
abundance: many
v_gene: TRBV29-1
j_gene: TRBJ2-3
d_gene: NA